This T cell receptor beta chain originates from a study of spatial heterogeneity in lung cancer. Study in general: Where present, follow-up PBMC were sequenced a median of roughly two years after resection.

Ten or more counts support this clonotype. TCRdb processed the 5' RACE reads anew with MiXCR; each CDR3 protein has one entry. This table holds around 45,000 distinct CDR3 sequences, about 22% found once. Time point in this sample: blood at routine non-recurrence follow-up after resection. The CDR3 runs 16 residues. Trimming took off 5 bases at V and 0 bases at J, with 10 bases between the two ends. Germline CDR1 is KGHDR and CDR2 is SFDVKD. The source is a female donor with early-stage non-small cell lung cancer. This specimen was PBMCs, taken at follow-up. J is TRBJ2-6 and V is TRBV24-1, with D possibly TRBD2 on 6 matching bases. DNA for the CDR3: TGTGCCACCAGTGTGGGCGGGACCTCTGGGGCCAACGTCCTGACTTTC. Protein product: CATSVGGTSGANVLTF.